The clone carrying this T cell receptor (beta chain) appeared a single time. Its antigen is currently unknown. Here immunoSEQ multiplex PCR was the method, and the copy in TCRdb shows in-frame clones only, minus some. The repertoire holds 200,000 or so clones, with about 92% as singletons. These data belong to a study of T cell responses to AZD1222 COVID-19 vaccine. Study conclusions and caveats: CD4 TCRs linked to vaccination spanned spike, dominating at 160-218 and 743-854. Repertoire samples came only from after the peak T cell response. The study reported that nearly half of spike-specific TCRs target unmutated variant regions. Donors, mostly white British, included more females; clonal diversity was possibly underestimated.

Between the trimmed V and J ends, which lost 4 bases and 5 bases, there was a span of 9 bases. Germline CDR1 and CDR2: SGDLS and YYNGEE. This CDR3 has 13 residues. This chain joins TRBV9 and TRBJ2-2, with D maybe TRBD1 (6 bases). Sequenced material: peripheral blood, taken on day 0 of MenACWY control vaccination. This TCR was sampled from an adult in good health. This CDR3 is CASSPTGTGELFF. The CDR3 DNA reads as TGTGCCAGCAGCCCCACAGGGACCGGGGAGCTGTTTTTT.